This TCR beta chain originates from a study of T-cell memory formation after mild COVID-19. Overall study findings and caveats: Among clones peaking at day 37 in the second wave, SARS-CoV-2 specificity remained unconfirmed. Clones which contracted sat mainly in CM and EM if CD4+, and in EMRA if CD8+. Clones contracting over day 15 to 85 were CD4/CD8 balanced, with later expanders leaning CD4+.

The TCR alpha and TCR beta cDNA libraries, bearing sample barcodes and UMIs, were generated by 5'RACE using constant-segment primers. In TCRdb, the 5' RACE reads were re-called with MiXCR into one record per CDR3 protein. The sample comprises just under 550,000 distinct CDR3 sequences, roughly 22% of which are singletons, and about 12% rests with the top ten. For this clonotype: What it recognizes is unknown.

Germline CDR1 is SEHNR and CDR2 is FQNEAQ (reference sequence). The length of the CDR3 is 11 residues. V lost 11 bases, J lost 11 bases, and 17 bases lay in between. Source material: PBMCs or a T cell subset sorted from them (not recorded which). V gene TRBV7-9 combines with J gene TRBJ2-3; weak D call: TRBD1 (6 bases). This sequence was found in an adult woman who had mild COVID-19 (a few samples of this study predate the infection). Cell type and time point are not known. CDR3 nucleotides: TGTGCCGGGGAAGGACAGCATAGGCAGTATTTT. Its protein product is CAGEGQHRQYF.